The 22 T cell receptor beta chains given below trace back to one sample, sequenced in a study of T cell responses to AZD1222 COVID-19 vaccine. Clones were sequenced by immunoSEQ multiplex PCR, and TCRdb holds only the in-frame ones, with some missing. The table has around 120,000 clones, roughly 85% seen once. The input for sequencing was peripheral blood, taken 28 days after the second AZD1222 dose. The receptors shown here come from an adult who received the AZD1222 COVID-19 vaccine.

For the CDR3, the DNA is TGTGCCAGCCTGGGGGCGGGGGAAGGCTACACCTTC. This codes for CASLGAGEGYTF. The chain employs TRBV2 and TRBJ1-2; tentative D call: TRBD1 (6 bases). Deletions cut 8 bases from V and 8 bases from J, with 15 bases between. CDR1 and CDR2 from the germline V gene are SNHLY and FYNNEI. The CDR3 spans 12 residues.

CDR3 region: CASSLTGMGTEAFF. The CDR3 DNA is TGTGCCAGCAGTCTGACAGGGATGGGTACTGAAGCTTTCTTT. The chain carries TRBV2 and TRBJ1-1, with 7 positions matching TRBD1. The CDR3 contains 14 residues. Germline trimming cut 5 bases from V and 5 bases from J; bases unmatched to any gene: 8. Germline CDR1 is SNHLY and CDR2 is FYNNEI.

V and J are TRBV28 and TRBJ1-2; 8 nucleotides align to TRBD1. The CDR3 contains 15 residues. V trimming: 5 bases; J trimming: 4 bases; junction bases outside the gene matches: 9. Germline CDR1 reads MDHEN; CDR2 reads SYDVKM. CDR3 nucleotides: TGTGCCAGCAGTGCCACGGACAGGGTGGGCTATGGCTACACCTTC. Translated: CASSATDRVGYGYTF.

The chain uses TRBV6-5 and TRBJ2-6; D not resolved. Trimming pared 11 bases from V and 2 bases from J, leaving 10 bases between. Germline values: CDR1 MNHEY, CDR2 SVGAGI. This CDR3 is 13 amino acids long. The CDR3 sequence is CAGSKTGANVLTF. The CDR3 DNA reads TGTGCCGGATCTAAAACTGGGGCCAACGTCCTGACTTTC.

This chain links TRBV19 with TRBJ2-5; TRBD1 matches 11 bases. V was pared by 5 bases and J by 4 bases, with 9 bases of the junction left unmatched. Germline CDR1 is LNHDA and CDR2 is SQIVND (reference sequence). The length of the CDR3 is 16 residues. The CDR3 sequence: CASSPRTGGASETQYF. The DNA for the CDR3 is TGTGCCAGTAGTCCCCGGACAGGGGGCGCGTCAGAGACCCAGTACTTC.

V gene TRBV7-9 combines with J gene TRBJ1-1, with 7 bases matching TRBD1. The CDR3 extends over 14 amino acids. Germline V gene lookup returns CDR1 SEHNR and CDR2 FQNEAQ (reference sequence). Trimming removed 3 bases from V and 5 bases from J; junction bases left unmatched: 6. DNA for the CDR3: TGTGCCAGCAGCTTCGCCAGGGGGGAAACTGAAGCTTTCTTT. It specifies CASSFARGETEAFF. Complete variable domain (other parts from reference TRBV7-9 and TRBJ1-1): DTGVSQNPRHKITKRGQNVTFRCDPISEHNRLYWYRQTLGQGPEFLTYFQNEAQLEKSRLLSDRFSAERPKGSFSTLEIQRTEQGDSAMYLCASSFARGETEAFFGQGTRLTVV.

The chain links TRBV24-1 to TRBJ2-1, with 15 bases matching TRBD2. The CDR3 covers 21 residues. J was trimmed by 0 bases and V by 4 bases; bases with no gene match: 12. CDR1 and CDR2 from the germline V gene are KGHDR and SFDVKD. The CDR3 region has the DNA TGTGCCACCAGTGACCTTAGGACTAGCGGGAGGGTTACGGGCTCCTACAATGAGCAGTTCTTC. Encoded protein: CATSDLRTSGRVTGSYNEQFF.

The CDR3 spells CASSQELTITGDLNNEQFF. The CDR3 coding sequence is TGTGCCAGCAGCCAAGAACTAACTATCACAGGGGATCTAAACAATGAGCAGTTCTTC. The chain joins TRBV3-1 (or the pseudogene TRBV3-2) to TRBJ2-1, with 7 bases matching TRBD1. The CDR3 sequence is 19 residues long. CDR1 is LGHDT and CDR2 is YNNKEL in the germline V gene (reference sequence). J gave up 5 bases and V 0 bases, and 16 bases lay outside the gene matches.

The chain has TRBV5-1 and TRBJ2-5; no clear D. There are 15 residues in the CDR3. Trimming pared 0 bases from V and 5 bases from J, leaving 14 bases between. From germline, CDR1 is SGHRS and CDR2 YFSETQ. CDR3 amino acids: CASSLESLPGETQYF. In nucleotides, the CDR3 is TGCGCCAGCAGCTTGGAGTCCCTCCCTGGGGAGACCCAGTACTTC. Variable domain in full (rest from reference TRBV5-1 and TRBJ2-5): KAGVTQTPRYLIKTRGQQVTLSCSPISGHRSVSWYQQTPGQGLQFLFEYFSETQRNKGNFPGRFSGRQFSNSRSEMNVSTLELGDSALYLCASSLESLPGETQYFGPGTRLLVL.

V gene TRBV19 combines with J gene TRBJ2-1; D is ambiguous. Germline-derived CDR1 and CDR2 are LNHDA and SQIVND (reference sequence). V dropped 0 bases and J dropped 10 bases, with 7 bases sitting between them. The CDR3 is made up of 12 amino acids. In DNA, the CDR3 is TGTGCCAGTAGTATAGAGGCCCGAGAGCAGTTCTTC. This encodes CASSIEAREQFF.

V is TRBV27 and J is TRBJ1-4, with D unresolved. Germline values: CDR1 MNHEY, CDR2 SMNVEV (reference sequence). Trimming shortened V by 0 bases and J by 4 bases, and 9 bases separated the two germline ends. The CDR3 is 15 amino acids. The CDR3 bases are TGTGCCAGCAGTTTATCCCCGAGGAGTAATGAAAAACTGTTTTTT. It codes for CASSLSPRSNEKLFF.

The chain links TRBV9 to TRBJ1-5, with D uncertain. V was trimmed by 3 bases and J by 0 bases, leaving 4 bases between them. In germline, CDR1 is SGDLS, CDR2 YYNGEE. CDR3 length: 13 residues. CDR3 bases: TGTGCCAGCAGCGGTAATAGCAATCAGCCCCAGCATTTT. Residues: CASSGNSNQPQHF.

This rearrangement joins TRBV2 to TRBJ1-2; D remains unclear. This CDR3 is 12 amino acids long. Trimming stripped 7 bases from V and 4 bases from J, with 10 bases between. In germline, CDR1 is SNHLY, CDR2 FYNNEI. The chain's CDR3 is CASKREIYGYTF. The CDR3 bases are TGTGCCAGCAAGAGAGAGATCTATGGCTACACCTTC.

V usage is TRBV7-3 and J usage is TRBJ1-2; D call uncertain. CDR1 and CDR2 from the germline V gene are SGHTA and FQGTGA. The ends were cut back, 2 bases at V and 1 base at J, with 5 bases in the middle. This CDR3 has 13 amino acids. The CDR3 DNA is TGTGCCAGCAGCTTAGGGGTTAACTATGGCTACACCTTC. Protein: CASSLGVNYGYTF.

The chain recombines TRBV3-1 (or the pseudogene TRBV3-2) with TRBJ1-5; D is undetermined. V was cut by 0 bases and J by 4 bases, with 13 bases left in between. Germline V gene lookup returns CDR1 LGHDT and CDR2 YNNKEL (reference sequence). The CDR3 extends over 16 amino acids. In nucleotides, the CDR3 is TGTGCCAGCAGCCAAGAACATGTCCTACCGAATCAGCCCCAGCATTTT. Protein product: CASSQEHVLPNQPQHF.

V is TRBV10-1 and J is TRBJ2-2; no definite D call. CDR1 WNHNN and CDR2 SYGVQD come from the germline V gene (reference sequence). The CDR3 sequence is 14 residues long. V was cut by 6 bases and J by 0 bases, with 8 bases left in between. The CDR3 DNA is TGCGCCAGCAGCCGGATCGCGAACACCGGGGAGCTGTTTTTT. Its translation is CASSRIANTGELFF.

The genes are TRBV5-1 and TRBJ2-2, with 10 bases identical to TRBD2. Trimming at V came to 3 bases and at J to 0 bases, leaving 5 bases not matched to a gene. CDR3 length: 17 amino acids. From germline, CDR1 is SGHRS and CDR2 YFSETQ. In nucleotides, the CDR3 is TGCGCCAGCAGCTCCGGACTAGCGGAGCCGAACACCGGGGAGCTGTTTTTT. It translates to CASSSGLAEPNTGELFF. Supplemented by reference TRBV5-1 and TRBJ2-2, the full variable domain reads KAGVTQTPRYLIKTRGQQVTLSCSPISGHRSVSWYQQTPGQGLQFLFEYFSETQRNKGNFPGRFSGRQFSNSRSEMNVSTLELGDSALYLCASSSGLAEPNTGELFFGEGSRLTVL.

The V gene is TRBV29-1, the J gene TRBJ1-4, with D perhaps matching TRBD1 (6 bases). The CDR3 has 14 amino acids. Trimming took off 4 bases at V and 8 bases at J, with 17 bases between the two ends. Germline lookup yields CDR1 SQVTM and CDR2 ANQGSEA. The CDR3: CSVGGAGQGEKLFF. The CDR3 coding sequence is TGCAGCGTTGGGGGGGCAGGGCAAGGCGAAAAACTGTTTTTT.

The chain employs TRBV25-1 and TRBJ1-2; D is uncertain. With 0 bases removed from V and 2 bases from J, the gap between germline ends came to 10 bases. This CDR3 has 15 residues. The germline CDR1 and CDR2 sequences are MGHDK and SYGVNS. CDR3 bases: TGTGCCAGCAGTGAATATAAGGGAGGGAACTATGGCTACACCTTC. Its translation is CASSEYKGGNYGYTF.

The chain couples TRBV6-5 to TRBJ1-2; TRBD1 matches 11 bases. Germline CDR1 reads MNHEY; CDR2 reads SVGAGI. V trimming: 5 bases; J trimming: 4 bases; junction bases outside the gene matches: 3. This CDR3 spans 14 amino acids. The CDR3 sequence: CASSPGTGGYGYTF. In DNA, the CDR3 is TGTGCCAGCAGTCCCGGGACAGGGGGCTATGGCTACACCTTC.

The chain is built from TRBV11-1 and TRBJ1-2; D remains ambiguous. The CDR3 sequence is 13 residues long. Trimming took 6 bases from V and 3 from J, leaving 11 bases between them. In germline, CDR1 is SGHAT, CDR2 FQDESV (reference sequence). CDR3 amino acids: CASSSTTDYGYTF. The CDR3, as DNA: TGTGCCAGCAGTTCTACGACCGACTATGGCTACACCTTC.

This clone occurred once. The chain carries TRBV19 and TRBJ1-1; 8 bases are a match to TRBD1. The V segment lost 10 bases and the J segment 4 bases; nucleotides outside the gene matches: 14. The V gene's germline CDR1 is LNHDA and CDR2 SQIVND (reference sequence). The CDR3 has 15 residues. CDR3 sequence (DNA): TGTGCCACCTTTAGAAGACAGGGGCTGGGCACTGAAGCTTTCTTT. Amino acids: CATFRRQGLGTEAFF.